This entry lists 24 T cell receptor beta chains sequenced from one sample in a study of shared clonotypes between healthy human individuals. Naivety among CD8 cells was defined by CD45RO negativity and positive CCR7 selection, thereby excluding terminally differentiated effector memory CD45RA+ cells. Assay: immunoSEQ multiplex PCR; the TCRdb copy retains only in-frame clones and omits some. The sample shows roughly 2.1 million clones, roughly 91% of them seen only once. Sample: naive CD8+ T cells from PBMCs. The origin of the receptors is a man between 18 and 35 years old in good health. Some clones in this sample may be carry-over from other donors' samples.

The chain couples TRBV7-9 to TRBJ2-1; D perhaps matches TRBD2 (6 bases). The CDR3 is 13 amino acids. V lost 6 bases to trimming and J lost 4 bases, with 10 bases between them. CDR1 and CDR2 from the germline V gene are SEHNR and FQNEAQ (reference sequence). The CDR3 sequence is CASRWGEYNEQFF. CDR3 in DNA: TGTGCCAGCAGGTGGGGGGAATACAATGAGCAGTTCTTC.

This chain links TRBV7-9 with TRBJ2-5, with D possibly matching TRBD2 (6 bases). The CDR3 totals 16 residues. V was trimmed by 4 bases and J by 5 bases, leaving 20 bases between them. Germline V gene sequence: CDR1 SEHNR, CDR2 FQNEAQ (reference sequence). The CDR3 region is CASSSVLGGPEETQYF. The CDR3 nucleotides read TGTGCCAGCAGCTCCGTCTTGGGAGGCCCAGAGGAGACCCAGTACTTC.

The chain joins TRBV7-8 to TRBJ2-5, with D possibly being TRBD2 (6 bases). V dropped 2 bases and J dropped 1 base, with 17 bases sitting between them. The CDR3 has 17 residues. The germline gives CDR1 SGHVS, CDR2 FQNEAQ. The DNA for the CDR3 is TGTGCCAGCAGCTTATCCCTGGCGGGAACCTTCCAAGAGACCCAGTACTTC. The encoded protein is CASSLSLAGTFQETQYF.

J is TRBJ2-7 and V is TRBV5-6; possibly TRBD1 for D (6 bases). The V end was cut by 2 bases, the J end by 6 bases, with 12 bases between. The CDR3 covers 13 residues. The V gene's germline CDR1 is SGHDT and CDR2 YYEEEE. The CDR3 DNA reads as TGTGCCAGCAGCTTAGGACAGTATCGCGAGCAGTACTTC. Translation: CASSLGQYREQYF.

The chain is built from TRBV6-1 and TRBJ1-5; 7 nucleotides align to TRBD1. This CDR3 spans 15 amino acids. Germline V gives CDR1 MNHNS, CDR2 SASEGT. Losses at the gene ends were 1 base for V and 9 bases for J; bases not matched to a gene: 9. DNA of the CDR3: TGTGCCAGCAGTGAAGGACAGGGCCCCCTGAGGCCCCAGCATTTT. Its translation: CASSEGQGPLRPQHF.

The chain recombines TRBV6-1 with TRBJ2-1; 15 bases fit TRBD2. Unmatched junction bases numbered 16, after V lost 4 bases and J lost 6 bases. There are 20 residues in the CDR3. Germline V gives CDR1 MNHNS, CDR2 SASEGT. Written as DNA, the CDR3 is TGTGCCAGCAGTGCGTTAGGACAAAGGACTAGCGGGAGGGGGGGCAATGAGCAGTTCTTC. Its translation: CASSALGQRTSGRGGNEQFF.

The genes are TRBV5-6 and TRBJ2-1, with TRBD2 matching over 9 bases. This CDR3 is built from 13 residues. CDR1 is SGHDT, CDR2 YYEEEE, per germline. V shed 4 bases and J 6 bases; nucleotides not matched to a gene: 2. CDR3 region: CASSQLAGNEQFF. In DNA, the CDR3 is TGTGCCAGCAGCCAACTAGCGGGCAATGAGCAGTTCTTC.

The rearrangement joins TRBV30 to TRBJ2-5; TRBD2 aligns across 9 bases. Germline V gene lookup returns CDR1 GTSNPN and CDR2 SVGIG (reference sequence). CDR3 size: 14 residues. The V gene end was trimmed by 4 bases and the J gene end by 2 bases; junction bases not matched to a gene: 5. The DNA of the CDR3 is TGTGCCTGGAATATAGCGGGAGAGCAAGAGACCCAGTACTTC. It encodes CAWNIAGEQETQYF.

This chain uses TRBV2 with TRBJ2-7; D possibly uses TRBD1 or TRBD2 (5 bases each). Trimming cost V 5 bases and J 3 bases, with 17 bases left between them. This CDR3 has 15 amino acids. Per the germline V gene, CDR1 is SNHLY and CDR2 is FYNNEI. DNA for the CDR3: TGTGCCAGCAGTTTAACACCTCTGGGACGCTACGAGCAGTACTTC. Residues: CASSLTPLGRYEQYF. The complete variable domain, with remaining parts taken from reference TRBV2 and TRBJ2-7, reads EPEVTQTPSHQVTQMGQEVILRCVPISNHLYFYWYRQILGQKVEFLVSFYNNEISEKSEIFDDQFSVERPDGSNFTLKIRSTKLEDSAMYFCASSLTPLGRYEQYFGPGTRLTVT.

This clone has a handful of counts. The chain combines TRBV2 with TRBJ2-7, with D unresolved. Germline CDR1 SNHLY, CDR2 FYNNEI. The CDR3 has 14 amino acids. V was shortened by 0 bases and J by 3 bases, with 9 bases between the two germline ends. CDR3 nucleotides: TGTGCCAGCAGTGAAGCCGTTGGGATCTACGAGCAGTACTTC. Encoded protein: CASSEAVGIYEQYF.

The chain is built from TRBV10-3 and TRBJ2-1; D remains ambiguous. V lost 4 bases and J lost 6, with 7 bases in between. Germline V CDR1 and CDR2: ENHRY, SYGVKD. CDR3 size: 12 residues. As DNA, the CDR3 is TGTGCCATCAGTGTGCCCACCAATGAGCAGTTCTTC. Its translation: CAISVPTNEQFF.

This sequence joins TRBV12-5 and TRBJ2-1; a weak D match, TRBD2 (5 bases). This CDR3 has 15 amino acids. V was trimmed by 7 bases and J by 1 base, leaving 14 bases between them. Germline lookup yields CDR1 LGHNT and CDR2 FRNRAP. This CDR3 is CASAQLGLSYNEQFF. The CDR3 nucleotides read TGTGCTAGTGCGCAACTAGGGCTGTCCTACAATGAGCAGTTCTTC.

The rearrangement links TRBV19 to TRBJ2-5, with 7 bases matching TRBD1. The V segment lost 4 bases and the J segment 5 bases; nucleotides outside the gene matches: 4. The V gene's germline CDR1 is LNHDA and CDR2 SQIVND (reference sequence). This CDR3 comprises 13 residues. CDR3 protein: CASSKTGPETQYF. In DNA, the CDR3 is TGTGCCAGTAGTAAGACAGGGCCGGAGACCCAGTACTTC.

The chain employs TRBV27 and TRBJ2-7; possible D gene TRBD2, 5 bases. The V end lost 3 bases, the J end lost 3 bases, and 12 bases lay between the germline ends. This CDR3 region has 14 residues. From germline, CDR1 is MNHEY and CDR2 SMNVEV (reference sequence). The CDR3 DNA follows: TGTGCCAGCAGTTTCTCCGGACTTTTCTACGAGCAGTACTTC. It yields the protein CASSFSGLFYEQYF.

The chain is built from TRBV10-2 and TRBJ2-7, with a tentative D call TRBD2 (6 bases). CDR1 is WSHSY and CDR2 is SAAADI in the germline V gene. The germline V and J ends were trimmed by 2 bases and 7 bases, with 18 bases remaining between them. The CDR3 sequence is 15 residues long. CDR3: CASSELASVAGEQYF. CDR3 coding DNA: TGCGCCAGCAGTGAGCTCGCTTCGGTCGCGGGAGAGCAGTACTTC.

The chain links TRBV7-6 to TRBJ2-1; no firm D call. CDR1 is SGHVS and CDR2 is FNYEAQ in the germline V gene. V gave up 2 bases and J gave up 5 bases, with 19 bases separating them. The CDR3 extends over 17 amino acids. As DNA, the CDR3 is TGTGCCAGCAGCTTAAGCGCCCCGGTAGTAAGGGACAATGAGCAGTTCTTC. Its protein is CASSLSAPVVRDNEQFF.

The chain carries TRBV27 and TRBJ2-2, with D possibly matching TRBD1 (6 bases). Trimming cost V 3 bases and J 2 bases, with 13 bases left between them. Germline CDR1 is MNHEY and CDR2 is SMNVEV (reference sequence). The CDR3 sequence is 16 residues long. The CDR3 DNA reads as TGTGCCAGCAGTTTCGGCAGGGGAACTAACACCGGGGAGCTGTTTTTT. It codes for CASSFGRGTNTGELFF.

The CDR3 nucleotides are TGTGCCAGCAGTCCCCAACGGGGTTCCTACGAGCAGTACTTC. This codes for CASSPQRGSYEQYF. This rearrangement joins TRBV27 to TRBJ2-7, with D possibly TRBD2 on 5 matching bases. V was pared by 5 bases and J by 1 base, with 12 bases between. CDR1 is MNHEY, CDR2 SMNVEV, per germline (reference sequence). The CDR3 runs 14 residues.

V and J are TRBV7-2 and TRBJ2-3; D may be TRBD2 (5 bases). The CDR3 spans 15 residues. Germline V CDR1 and CDR2: SGHTA, FQGNSA. Trimming removed 0 bases at V and 1 base at J, with 8 bases between. The CDR3 nucleotides are TGTGCCAGCAGCTTAGCGGGAGTAGGCACAGATACGCAGTATTTT. Translation gives CASSLAGVGTDTQYF. Full variable domain (remainder filled in from reference TRBV7-2 and TRBJ2-3): GAGVSQSPSNKVTEKGKDVELRCDPISGHTALYWYRQSLGQGLEFLIYFQGNSAPDKSGLPSDRFSAERTGGSVSTLTIQRTQQEDSAVYLCASSLAGVGTDTQYFGPGTRLTVL.

This sequence joins TRBV4-3 and TRBJ1-2; D is possibly TRBD1 (5 bases). This CDR3 has 15 amino acids. Trimming removed 4 bases from V and 6 bases from J, with 18 bases in between. Germline V gene data show CDR1 as LGHNA and CDR2 as YSLEER. The CDR3 here is CASSRSFQGSNGYTF. In DNA, the CDR3 is TGCGCCAGCAGCCGTTCGTTTCAGGGTTCTAATGGCTACACCTTC.

The chain links TRBV10-1 to TRBJ2-7, with 7 bases that match TRBD2. CDR3 size: 16 residues. Germline V gene data show CDR1 as WNHNN and CDR2 as SYGVQD (reference sequence). Unmatched junction bases numbered 5, after V lost 0 bases and J lost 0 bases. Written as DNA, the CDR3 is TGCGCCAGCAGTGAGTCTGTGGGAGGGAACTCCTACGAGCAGTACTTC. Residues: CASSESVGGNSYEQYF.

The chain recombines TRBV28 with TRBJ1-2; D ambiguous. V lost 7 bases to trimming and J lost 5 bases, with 14 bases between them. CDR1 is MDHEN and CDR2 is SYDVKM in the germline V gene. The length of the CDR3 is 13 residues. The CDR3 DNA sequence: TGTGCCAGCACCGAACCAGGCGGGTATGGCTACACCTTC. Translation gives CASTEPGGYGYTF.

The chain uses TRBV5-4 and TRBJ2-7; D might be TRBD1 (6 bases). Trimming shortened V by 0 bases and J by 2 bases, and 12 bases separated the two germline ends. CDR3 length equals 15 residues. The germline V gene has CDR1 SGHNT and CDR2 YYREEE (reference sequence). The CDR3 loop is CASSLGGPKTYEQYF. Here the CDR3 DNA reads TGTGCCAGCAGCTTGGGGGGGCCGAAAACCTACGAGCAGTACTTC.

This clone was found a few times. The genes are TRBV7-9 and TRBJ1-5, with D unclear. The V gene lost 4 bases and the J gene lost 6 bases, with 13 bases spanning the gap. This CDR3 has 14 residues. CDR1 is SEHNR, CDR2 FQNEAQ, per germline (reference sequence). CDR3 sequence reads: CASSYNEESQPQHF. CDR3 DNA: TGTGCCAGCAGCTATAACGAGGAAAGTCAGCCCCAGCATTTT.